Presented here are 16 T cell receptor beta chains from one specimen sequenced in a study of T-cell memory formation after mild COVID-19. TCRdb reprocessed the 5' RACE reads with MiXCR, giving one entry per CDR3 protein. In the table there are just under 150,000 distinct CDR3 sequences, 6% of which are singletons. Sequences were obtained from PBMCs or a T cell subset sorted from them (not recorded which). These receptors came from an adult woman who had mild COVID-19 (a few samples of this study predate the infection). Cell type and time point are not known.

CDR3 loop: CASSERSGGAGETQYF. CDR3 bases: TGTGCCAGCAGTGAACGTAGCGGGGGGGCCGGGGAGACCCAGTACTTC. This chain uses TRBV2 with TRBJ2-5, with 11 nucleotides matching TRBD2. After removal of 2 bases from V and 5 bases from J, the junction contained 7 bases not matched to a gene. The CDR3 covers 16 residues. CDR1 and CDR2 (germline): SNHLY, FYNNEI.

The J gene is TRBJ1-1, the V gene TRBV7-2; D might be TRBD1 (6 bases). The CDR3 loop spans 13 amino acids. V shed 5 bases and J shed 8 bases, with 15 bases lying between them. The germline CDR1 and CDR2 sequences are SGHTA and FQGNSA. CDR3 protein: CASSPGQKREAFF. The CDR3 DNA sequence: TGTGCCAGCAGCCCTGGACAGAAGAGAGAAGCTTTCTTT.

In its sample, this clonotype was seen many times. The chain employs TRBV4-3 and TRBJ2-7, with a possible D match to TRBD2 (6 bases). The V end was cut by 1 base, the J end by 3 bases, with 16 bases between. CDR1 is LGHNA and CDR2 is YSLEER in the germline V gene. The CDR3 loop spans 16 amino acids. The CDR3 loop is CASSQAVGGTSYEQYF. CDR3 in DNA: TGCGCCAGCAGCCAAGCGGTAGGCGGGACCAGCTACGAGCAGTACTTC.

This clonotype was picked up many times. V gene TRBV12-3 or TRBV12-4 combines with J gene TRBJ2-5, with D possibly TRBD2 on 6 matching bases. The CDR3 has 14 amino acids. Trimming pared 5 bases from V and 2 bases from J, leaving 12 bases between. This CDR3 reads CASSGGLTQETQYF. CDR3 in DNA: TGTGCCAGCAGTGGGGGACTCACACAAGAGACCCAGTACTTC.

This clonotype was detected ten times or more. The chain couples TRBV20-1 to TRBJ1-5; 7 bases are shared with TRBD1. V was clipped by 1 base and J by 6 bases; unmatched bases: 9. CDR1 and CDR2 from the germline V gene are DFQATT and SNEGSKA (reference sequence). The CDR3 contains 15 residues. CDR3 sequence reads: CSARVGSGGSQPQHF. The CDR3 DNA reads as TGCAGTGCTAGAGTTGGGTCAGGGGGAAGTCAGCCCCAGCATTTT.

V usage is TRBV12-3 or TRBV12-4 and J usage is TRBJ1-1; the D is unclear. V was pared by 3 bases and J by 1 base, with 9 bases between. The CDR3 totals 14 residues. In DNA form, the CDR3 reads TGTGCCAGCAGTTTTACAGATCCGAACACTGAAGCTTTCTTT. Encoded protein: CASSFTDPNTEAFF.

This clonotype was counted ten times or more. The chain uses TRBV20-1 and TRBJ1-1, with TRBD1 as a possible D gene (5 bases). Trimming stripped 0 bases from V and 11 bases from J, with 16 bases between. Looked up from germline, CDR1 is DFQATT and CDR2 is SNEGSKA (reference sequence). CDR3 size: 13 residues. The CDR3 DNA reads as TGCAGTGCTAGAGATCTGCATACAGGCAGGGCTTTCTTT. Protein product: CSARDLHTGRAFF.

This clonotype was recorded many times. CDR3 DNA sequence: TGTGCCAGCCTCCAATTGGGCAAAAACATTCAGTACTTC. Protein: CASLQLGKNIQYF. The V call is TRBV12-3 or TRBV12-4, the J call TRBJ2-4; D remains unclear. The CDR3 is 13 residues long. Trimming took 8 bases from V and 3 from J, leaving 11 bases between them.

This clonotype was picked up a small number of times. The chain combines TRBV5-1 with TRBJ2-2, with TRBD1 identical over 10 bases. This CDR3 has 16 amino acids. J was trimmed by 5 bases and V by 2 bases; bases with no gene match: 6. The germline CDR1 and CDR2 sequences are SGHRS and YFSETQ. CDR3 protein: CASSFQGQGSTGELFF. For the CDR3, the DNA is TGCGCCAGCAGCTTTCAGGGACAGGGGTCGACCGGGGAGCTGTTTTTT.

In its sample, this clonotype was seen a few times. CDR3 region: CASRQPGQNNEKLFF. The CDR3 DNA is TGTGCCAGCAGACAACCGGGACAGAATAATGAAAAACTGTTTTTT. The chain joins TRBV6-5 to TRBJ1-4; TRBD1 matches 7 bases. Germline CDR1 reads MNHEY; CDR2 reads SVGAGI. Losses at the gene ends were 6 bases for V and 4 bases for J; bases not matched to a gene: 8. The CDR3 covers 15 residues.

This clonotype was picked up many times. This chain uses TRBV20-1 with TRBJ2-3; D not resolved. This CDR3 is 14 amino acids long. Per germline, CDR1 DFQATT and CDR2 SNEGSKA (reference sequence). With 5 bases removed from V and 4 bases from J, the gap between germline ends came to 16 bases. The CDR3 reads CSAHLMGSPDTQYF. The CDR3, as DNA: TGCAGTGCTCACCTTATGGGGTCTCCAGATACGCAGTATTTT.

The sample holds a few counts of this clonotype. The V call is TRBV6-5, the J call TRBJ2-3; the match to TRBD1 covers 8 bases. The CDR3 length is 15 residues. Germline loops: CDR1 MNHEY, CDR2 SVGAGI. Trimming took 0 bases from V and 3 from J; bases not matched to a gene: 2. The CDR3 bases are TGTGCCAGCAGTTACTCGCAGGGGGCTACAGATACGCAGTATTTT. This encodes CASSYSQGATDTQYF.

This clonotype was detected a few times. The rearrangement joins TRBV7-9 to TRBJ2-1; D is undetermined. CDR3 size: 14 residues. Germline CDR1 reads SEHNR; CDR2 reads FQNEAQ (reference sequence). V lost 1 base to trimming and J lost 15 bases, with 19 bases between them. CDR3 nucleotide sequence: TGTGCCAGCAGCTTAGTTGAGCCCCCTTCTGATGTGTTCTTC. This codes for CASSLVEPPSDVFF.

V gene TRBV7-2 combines with J gene TRBJ2-5; 10 bases fit TRBD2. Unmatched junction bases numbered 2, after V lost 3 bases and J lost 1 base. The CDR3 contains 15 residues. CDR1 and CDR2 from the germline V gene are SGHTA and FQGNSA. CDR3 nucleotides: TGTGCCAGCAGCTTTATAGCGGGGGGCCAAGAGACCCAGTACTTC. It is translated as CASSFIAGGQETQYF.

The V call is TRBV20-1, the J call TRBJ2-3, with TRBD1 matching 11 bases. Unmatched junction bases numbered 11, after V lost 7 bases and J lost 2 bases. This CDR3 is built from 16 residues. In germline, CDR1 is DFQATT, CDR2 SNEGSKA (reference sequence). Written as DNA, the CDR3 is TGCAGTGTCCCGGGACAGGGGGGGGCTTTCACAGATACGCAGTATTTT. Translating gives CSVPGQGGAFTDTQYF.

This clonotype has a count of ten or more. The CDR3 loop reads CASSLVGLEQYF. CDR3 sequence (DNA): TGTGCCAGCAGTTTGGTGGGGCTCGAGCAGTACTTC. This chain connects TRBV12-3 or TRBV12-4 to TRBJ2-7; D might be TRBD1 (5 bases). With 3 bases removed from V and 6 bases from J, the gap between germline ends came to 9 bases. The CDR3 runs 12 residues.